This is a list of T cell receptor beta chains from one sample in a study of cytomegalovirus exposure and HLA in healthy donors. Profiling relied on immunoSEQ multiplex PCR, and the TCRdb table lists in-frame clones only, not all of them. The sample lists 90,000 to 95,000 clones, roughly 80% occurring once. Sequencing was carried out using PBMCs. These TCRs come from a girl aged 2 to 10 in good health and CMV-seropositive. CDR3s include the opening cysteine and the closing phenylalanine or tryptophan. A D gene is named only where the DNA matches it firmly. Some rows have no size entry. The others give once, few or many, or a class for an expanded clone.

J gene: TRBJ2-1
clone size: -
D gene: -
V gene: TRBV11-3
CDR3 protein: CASSLMTGAMNEQFF
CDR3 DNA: TGTGCCAGCAGCTTAATGACGGGAGCGATGAATGAGCAGTTCTTC

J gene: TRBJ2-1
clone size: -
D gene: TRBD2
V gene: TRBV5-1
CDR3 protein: CASSIPVTSGFEQFF
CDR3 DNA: TGCGCCAGCAGCATCCCGGTAACTAGCGGGTTTGAGCAGTTCTTC

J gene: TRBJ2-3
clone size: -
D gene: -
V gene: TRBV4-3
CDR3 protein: CASSQATALSTDTQYF
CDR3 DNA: TGCGCCAGCAGCCAAGCGACTGCGCTTAGCACAGATACGCAGTATTTT

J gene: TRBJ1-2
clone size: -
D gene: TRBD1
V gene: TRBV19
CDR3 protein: CASSLSGTGGYTF
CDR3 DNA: TGTGCCAGTAGTCTGTCCGGGACAGGGGGCTACACCTTC

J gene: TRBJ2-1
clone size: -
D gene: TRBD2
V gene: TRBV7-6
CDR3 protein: CASSDSGRVWNEQFF
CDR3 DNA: TGTGCCAGCAGCGATAGCGGGAGAGTGTGGAATGAGCAGTTCTTC

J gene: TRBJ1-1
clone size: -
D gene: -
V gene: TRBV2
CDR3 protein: CASRGGREAFF
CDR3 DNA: TGTGCCAGCAGGGGAGGGCGGGAAGCTTTCTTT

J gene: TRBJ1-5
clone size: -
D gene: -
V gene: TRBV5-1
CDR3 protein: CASRVERGRAINQPQHF
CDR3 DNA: TGCGCCAGCAGGGTGGAGCGTGGCAGGGCTATTAATCAGCCCCAGCATTTT

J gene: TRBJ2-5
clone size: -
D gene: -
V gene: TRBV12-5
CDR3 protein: CASGLGLLAPEQETQYF
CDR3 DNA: TGTGCTAGTGGTTTGGGTTTGCTAGCGCCAGAGCAAGAGACCCAGTACTTC

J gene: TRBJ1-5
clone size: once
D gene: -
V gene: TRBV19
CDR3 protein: CATRELIGNQPQHF
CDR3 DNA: TGTGCCACTAGGGAGTTGATAGGCAATCAGCCCCAGCATTTT

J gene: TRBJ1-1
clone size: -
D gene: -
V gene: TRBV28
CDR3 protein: CASSCLQVPTDEAFF
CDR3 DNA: TGTGCCAGCAGTTGCCTACAGGTCCCCACGGATGAAGCTTTCTTT

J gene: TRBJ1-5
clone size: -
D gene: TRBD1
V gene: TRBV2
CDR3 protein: CASSSQGVNQPQHF
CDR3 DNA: TGTGCCAGCAGCTCACAGGGGGTCAATCAGCCCCAGCATTTT

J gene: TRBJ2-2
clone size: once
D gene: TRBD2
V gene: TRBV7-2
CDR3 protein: CASSPPSGRAGAGELFF
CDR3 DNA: TGTGCCAGCAGCCCCCCGAGCGGGAGGGCCGGGGCCGGGGAGCTGTTTTTT

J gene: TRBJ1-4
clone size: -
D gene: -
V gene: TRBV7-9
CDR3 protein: CASSITTNEKLFF
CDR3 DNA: TGTGCCAGCAGCATTACAACTAATGAAAAACTGTTTTTT

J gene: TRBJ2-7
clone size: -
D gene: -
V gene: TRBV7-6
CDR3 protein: CASSLDRTIPRSEQYF
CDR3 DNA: TGTGCCAGCAGCTTAGATCGGACAATCCCGCGGAGCGAGCAGTACTTC

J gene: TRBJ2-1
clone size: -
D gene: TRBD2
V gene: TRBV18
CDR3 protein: CASSPPTSGRSNEQFF
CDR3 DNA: TGTGCCAGCTCACCCCCAACTAGCGGGAGGTCTAATGAGCAGTTCTTC

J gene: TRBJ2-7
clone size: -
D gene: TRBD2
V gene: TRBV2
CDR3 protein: CASSEVASGSYEQYF
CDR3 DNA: TGTGCCAGCAGTGAAGTGGCTAGCGGATCCTACGAGCAGTACTTC

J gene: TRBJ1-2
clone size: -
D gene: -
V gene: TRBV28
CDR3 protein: CASSAPVRGDGYTF
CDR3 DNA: TGTGCCAGCAGTGCCCCCGTGCGGGGAGATGGCTACACCTTC

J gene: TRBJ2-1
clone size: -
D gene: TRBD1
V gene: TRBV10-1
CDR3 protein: CASSESRGPRNEQFF
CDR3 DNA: TGCGCCAGCAGTGAGTCTAGGGGGCCTCGGAATGAGCAGTTCTTC

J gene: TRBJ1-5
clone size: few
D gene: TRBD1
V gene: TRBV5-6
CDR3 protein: CASSYRTGSNQPQHF
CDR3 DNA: TGTGCCAGCAGTTATAGGACAGGAAGCAATCAGCCCCAGCATTTT

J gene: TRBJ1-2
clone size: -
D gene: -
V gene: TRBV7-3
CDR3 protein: CASSLTVAGDGYTF
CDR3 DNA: TGTGCCAGCAGCTTAACAGTGGCAGGGGATGGCTACACCTTC

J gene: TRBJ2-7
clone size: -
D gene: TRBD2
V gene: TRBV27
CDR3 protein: CASCEASGSRYEQYF
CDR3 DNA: TGTGCCAGCTGTGAGGCTAGCGGGAGTAGGTACGAGCAGTACTTC